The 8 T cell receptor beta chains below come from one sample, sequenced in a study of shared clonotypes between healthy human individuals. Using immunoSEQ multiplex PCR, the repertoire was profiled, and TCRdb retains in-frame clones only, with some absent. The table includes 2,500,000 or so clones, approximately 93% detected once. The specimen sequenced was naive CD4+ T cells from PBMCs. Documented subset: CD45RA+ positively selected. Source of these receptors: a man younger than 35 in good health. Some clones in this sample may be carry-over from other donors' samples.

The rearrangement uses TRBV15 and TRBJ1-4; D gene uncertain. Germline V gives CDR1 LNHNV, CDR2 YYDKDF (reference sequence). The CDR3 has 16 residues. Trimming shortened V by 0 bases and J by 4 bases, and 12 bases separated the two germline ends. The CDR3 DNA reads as TGTGCCACCAGCAGAGAGGGCGGTCCTGTTAATGAAAAACTGTTTTTT. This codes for CATSREGGPVNEKLFF.

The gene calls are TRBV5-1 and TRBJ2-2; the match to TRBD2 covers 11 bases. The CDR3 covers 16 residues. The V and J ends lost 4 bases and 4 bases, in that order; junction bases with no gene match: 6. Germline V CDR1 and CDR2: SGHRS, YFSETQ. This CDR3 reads CASSPQLAGGTGELFF. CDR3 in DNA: TGCGCCAGCAGCCCCCAGCTAGCGGGAGGCACCGGGGAGCTGTTTTTT.

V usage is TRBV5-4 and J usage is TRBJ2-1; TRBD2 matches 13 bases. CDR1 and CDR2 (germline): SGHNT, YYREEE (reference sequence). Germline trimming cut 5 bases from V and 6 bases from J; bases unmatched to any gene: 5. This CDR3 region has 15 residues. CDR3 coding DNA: TGTGCCAGCAGACCAGGACTAGCGGGAGTCAATGAGCAGTTCTTC. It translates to CASRPGLAGVNEQFF.

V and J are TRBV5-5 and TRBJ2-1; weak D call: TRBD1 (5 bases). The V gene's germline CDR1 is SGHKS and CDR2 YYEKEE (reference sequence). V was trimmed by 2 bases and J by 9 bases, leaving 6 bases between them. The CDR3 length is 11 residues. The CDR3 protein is CASSLRGEQFF. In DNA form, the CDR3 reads TGTGCCAGCAGCTTAAGGGGTGAGCAGTTCTTC.

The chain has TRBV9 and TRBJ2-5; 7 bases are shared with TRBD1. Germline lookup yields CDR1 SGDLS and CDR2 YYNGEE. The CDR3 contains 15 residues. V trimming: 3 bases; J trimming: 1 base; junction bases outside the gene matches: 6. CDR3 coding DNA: TGTGCCAGCAGCGCTTCGGGGACAGTCCAAGAGACCCAGTACTTC. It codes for CASSASGTVQETQYF.

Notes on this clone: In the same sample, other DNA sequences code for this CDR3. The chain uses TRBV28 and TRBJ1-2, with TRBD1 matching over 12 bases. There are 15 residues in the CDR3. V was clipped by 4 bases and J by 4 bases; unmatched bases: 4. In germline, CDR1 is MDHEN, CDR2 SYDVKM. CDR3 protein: CASSSGQGAVYGYTF. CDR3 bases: TGTGCCAGCAGTTCGGGACAGGGGGCGGTCTATGGCTACACCTTC.

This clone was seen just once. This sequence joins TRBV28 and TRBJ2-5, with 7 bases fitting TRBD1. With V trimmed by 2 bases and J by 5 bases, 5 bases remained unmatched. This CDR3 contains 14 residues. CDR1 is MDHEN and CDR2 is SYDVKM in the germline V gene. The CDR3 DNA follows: TGTGCCAGCAGTTTAGCCAGGGGGTTGGAGACCCAGTACTTC. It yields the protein CASSLARGLETQYF.

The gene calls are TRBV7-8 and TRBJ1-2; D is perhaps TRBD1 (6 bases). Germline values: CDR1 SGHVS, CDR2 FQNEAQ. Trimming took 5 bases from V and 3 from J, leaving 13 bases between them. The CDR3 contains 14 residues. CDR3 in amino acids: CASSPGGADYGYTF. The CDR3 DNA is TGTGCCAGCAGCCCCGGGGGGGCCGACTATGGCTACACCTTC. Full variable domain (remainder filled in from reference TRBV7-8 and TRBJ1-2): GAGVSQSPRYKVAKRGQDVALRCDPISGHVSLFWYQQALGQGPEFLTYFQNEAQLDKSGLPSDRFFAERPEGSVSTLKIQRTQQEDSAVYLCASSPGGADYGYTFGSGTRLTVV.